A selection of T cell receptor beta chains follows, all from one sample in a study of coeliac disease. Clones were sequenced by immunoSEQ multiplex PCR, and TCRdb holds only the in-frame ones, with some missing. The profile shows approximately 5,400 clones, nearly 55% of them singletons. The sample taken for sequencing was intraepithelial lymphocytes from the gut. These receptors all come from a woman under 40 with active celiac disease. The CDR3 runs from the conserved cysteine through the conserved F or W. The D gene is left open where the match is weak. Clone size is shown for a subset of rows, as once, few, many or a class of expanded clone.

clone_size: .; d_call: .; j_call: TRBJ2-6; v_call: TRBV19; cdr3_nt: TGTGCCAGCGTGAGTTCCTCTGGGGCCAACGTCCTGACTTTC; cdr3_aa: CASVSSSGANVLTF
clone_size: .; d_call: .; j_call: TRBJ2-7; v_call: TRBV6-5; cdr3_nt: TGTGCCAGCGGAAGGGGTCCGGATATGTACGAGCAGTACTTC; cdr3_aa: CASGRGPDMYEQYF
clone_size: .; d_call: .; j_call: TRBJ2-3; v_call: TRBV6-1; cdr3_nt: TGTGCCAGCAGTGGCCCTCCAGTTTCGCAGTATTTT; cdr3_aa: CASSGPPVSQYF
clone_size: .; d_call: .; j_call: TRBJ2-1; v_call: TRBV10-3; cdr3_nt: TGTGCCATCAGTGAGATTAGGGGGAGCTCCTACAATGAGCAGTTCTTC; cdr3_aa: CAISEIRGSSYNEQFF
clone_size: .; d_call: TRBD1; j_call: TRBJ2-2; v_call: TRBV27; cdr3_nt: TGTGCCAGCAGTTTGATAGCTCCACGACAGGGGTGGCCCACCGGGGAGCTGTTTTTT; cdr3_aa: CASSLIAPRQGWPTGELFF
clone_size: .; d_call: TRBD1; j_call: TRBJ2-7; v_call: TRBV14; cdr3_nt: TGTGCCAGCAGCCAAGAAGGGACAGGCATCCTCGAGCAGTACTTC; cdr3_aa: CASSQEGTGILEQYF
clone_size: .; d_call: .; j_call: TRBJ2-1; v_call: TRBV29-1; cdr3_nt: TGCAGCGTTCTTACCGGGCAGGGGCGCAAGCAGTTCTTC; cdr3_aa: CSVLTGQGRKQFF
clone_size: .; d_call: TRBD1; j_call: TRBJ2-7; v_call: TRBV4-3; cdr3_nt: TGCGCCAGCAGCCAAGGGACAGGGATTCCCTACGAGCAGTACTTC; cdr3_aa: CASSQGTGIPYEQYF
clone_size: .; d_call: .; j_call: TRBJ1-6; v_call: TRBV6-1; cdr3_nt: TGTGCCAGCAGTGAATACGACTCCTTAAGGAGGTATAATTCACCCCTCCACTTT; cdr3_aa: CASSEYDSLRRYNSPLHF
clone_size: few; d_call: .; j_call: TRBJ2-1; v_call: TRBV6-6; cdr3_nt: TGTGCCAGCAGTCCTACCACAGTTCGGAATGAGCAGTTCTTC; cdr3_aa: CASSPTTVRNEQFF
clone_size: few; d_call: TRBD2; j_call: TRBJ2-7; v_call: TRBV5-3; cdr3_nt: TGTGCCAGCAGCCGTAGCGGGGCCCTCCACGAGCAGTACTTC; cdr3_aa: CASSRSGALHEQYF
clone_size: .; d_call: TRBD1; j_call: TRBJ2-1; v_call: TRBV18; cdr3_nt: TGTGCCAGCTCACCCTGGACAGGGGTAATCTACAATGAGCAGTTCTTC; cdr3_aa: CASSPWTGVIYNEQFF
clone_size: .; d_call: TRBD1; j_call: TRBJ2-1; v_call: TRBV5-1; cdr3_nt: TGCGCCAGCAGTTATTCCGGGACAGGGGCCTACAATGAGCAGTTCTTC; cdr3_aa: CASSYSGTGAYNEQFF
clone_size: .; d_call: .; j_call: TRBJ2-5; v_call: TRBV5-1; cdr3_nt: TGCGCCAGCAGCTTGGGTGGACTCCAAGAGACCCAGTACTTC; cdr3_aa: CASSLGGLQETQYF
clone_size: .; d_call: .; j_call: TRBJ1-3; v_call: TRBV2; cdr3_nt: TGTGCCAGCGAAGACACTGGCTCTGGAAACACCATATATTTT; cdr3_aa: CASEDTGSGNTIYF
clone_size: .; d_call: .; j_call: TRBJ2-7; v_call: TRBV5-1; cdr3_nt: TGCGCCAGCCCTCGGCAGCTTGAAAATATACGATGTTGGAGATATTACGAGCAGTACTTC; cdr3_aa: CASPRQLENIRCWRYYEQYF
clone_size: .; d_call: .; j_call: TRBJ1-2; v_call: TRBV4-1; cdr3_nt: TGTGCCAGCAGCCAACCAGTGCCCAGGGATGGCTACACCTTC; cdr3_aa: CASSQPVPRDGYTF
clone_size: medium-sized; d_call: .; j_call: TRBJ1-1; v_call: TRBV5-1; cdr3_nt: TGCGCCAGCAGCTTGGCCGGGGATAACACTGAAGCTTTCTTT; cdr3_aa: CASSLAGDNTEAFF
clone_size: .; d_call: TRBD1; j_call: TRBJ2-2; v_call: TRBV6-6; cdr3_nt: TGTGCCAGCATGAGACAGGGAACCGGGGAGCTGTTTTTT; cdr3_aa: CASMRQGTGELFF
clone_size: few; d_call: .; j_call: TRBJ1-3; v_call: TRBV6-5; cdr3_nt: TGTGCCAGCAGTTACTCGACCGGGGTTCACACCATATATTTT; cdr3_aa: CASSYSTGVHTIYF
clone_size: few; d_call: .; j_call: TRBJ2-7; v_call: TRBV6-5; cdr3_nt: TGTGCCAGCAGTGACTCCCCGGGCTACGAGCAGTACTTC; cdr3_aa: CASSDSPGYEQYF
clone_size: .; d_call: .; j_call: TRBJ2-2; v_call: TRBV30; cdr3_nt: TGTGCCTGGAGTGGTCGGGGCGGGGTCGCCGGGGAGCTGTTTTTT; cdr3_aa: CAWSGRGGVAGELFF
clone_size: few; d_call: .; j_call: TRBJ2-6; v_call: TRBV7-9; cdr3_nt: TGTGCCAGCAGCTTAAACAGTCCCAACGTCCTGACTTTC; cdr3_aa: CASSLNSPNVLTF
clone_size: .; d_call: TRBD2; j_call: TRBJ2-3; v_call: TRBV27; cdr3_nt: TGTGCCAGCAGTTTACTCGGGGGGGGCGGGTTAGATACGCAGTATTTT; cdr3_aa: CASSLLGGGGLDTQYF
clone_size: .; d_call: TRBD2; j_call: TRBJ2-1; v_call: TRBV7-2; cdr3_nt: TGTGCCAGCAGCTTAGCCCCGACTAGCGGTTACAATGAGCAGTTCTTC; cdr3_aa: CASSLAPTSGYNEQFF
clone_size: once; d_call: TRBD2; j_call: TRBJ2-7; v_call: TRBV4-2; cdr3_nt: TGTGCCAGCAGCCAAGCTTGGATAGCGGGGGACGAGCAGTACTTC; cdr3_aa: CASSQAWIAGDEQYF
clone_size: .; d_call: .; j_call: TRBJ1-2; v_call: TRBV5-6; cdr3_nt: TGTGCCAGCAGCTTAGCAGGGGATGGCTATGGCTACACCTTC; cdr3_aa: CASSLAGDGYGYTF
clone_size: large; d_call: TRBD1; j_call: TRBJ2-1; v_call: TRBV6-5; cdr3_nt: TGTGCCAGCAGTCCCGGGACAGGGGGAATCAATGAGCAGTTCTTC; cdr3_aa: CASSPGTGGINEQFF
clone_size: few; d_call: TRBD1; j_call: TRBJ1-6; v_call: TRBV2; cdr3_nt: TGTGCCAGCATTCAGGGGGCGGGGTCCTCCTATAATTCACCCCTCCACTTT; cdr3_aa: CASIQGAGSSYNSPLHF
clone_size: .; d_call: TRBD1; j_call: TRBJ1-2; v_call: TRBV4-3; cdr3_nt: TGCGCCAGCAGCCAAGATTATGAGGGGGCAGGTGGCTACACCTTC; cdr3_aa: CASSQDYEGAGGYTF
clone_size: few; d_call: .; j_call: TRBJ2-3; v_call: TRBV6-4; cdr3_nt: TGTGCCAGCAGTTACAGGGGGGGAGCAGATACGCAGTATTTT; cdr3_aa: CASSYRGGADTQYF
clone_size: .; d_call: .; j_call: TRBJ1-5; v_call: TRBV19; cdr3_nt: TGTGCCAGTAGTGGCCGATTGAATAGCAATCAGCCCCAGCATTTT; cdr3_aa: CASSGRLNSNQPQHF
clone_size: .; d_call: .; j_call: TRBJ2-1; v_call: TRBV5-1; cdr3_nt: TGCGCCAGCGCTAGGGGGGGGGTCTCCTACAATGAGCAGTTCTTC; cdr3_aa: CASARGGVSYNEQFF